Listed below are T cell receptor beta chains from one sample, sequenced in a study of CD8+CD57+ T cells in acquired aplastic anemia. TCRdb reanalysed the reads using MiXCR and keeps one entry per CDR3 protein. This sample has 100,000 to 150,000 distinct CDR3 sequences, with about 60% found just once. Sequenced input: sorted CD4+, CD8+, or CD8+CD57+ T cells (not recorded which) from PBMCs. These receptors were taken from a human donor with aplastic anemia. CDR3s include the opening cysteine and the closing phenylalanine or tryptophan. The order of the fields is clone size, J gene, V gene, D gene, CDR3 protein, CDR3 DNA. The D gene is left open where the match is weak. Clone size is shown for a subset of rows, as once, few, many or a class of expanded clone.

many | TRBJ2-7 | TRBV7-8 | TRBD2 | CASSLRTSGLFYEQYF | TGTGCCAGCAGCTTAAGGACTAGCGGGCTGTTCTACGAGCAGTACTTC
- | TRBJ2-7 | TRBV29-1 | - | CSVGSSGEQYF | TGCAGCGTCGGGTCGAGTGGCGAGCAGTACTTC
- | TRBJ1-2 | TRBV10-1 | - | CASSESIGLNYGYTF | TGCGCCAGCAGTGAGTCGATAGGACTGAACTATGGCTACACCTTC
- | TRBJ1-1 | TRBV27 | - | CASSPGGWTEAFF | TGTGCCAGCAGTCCGGGGGGTTGGACTGAAGCTTTCTTT
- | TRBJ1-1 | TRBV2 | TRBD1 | CASSFPGGTEAFF | TGTGCCAGCAGCTTCCCAGGGGGCACTGAAGCTTTCTTT
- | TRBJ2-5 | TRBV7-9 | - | CASSSPTMGDTQYF | TGTGCCAGCAGCTCGCCTACGATGGGAGATACCCAGTACTTC
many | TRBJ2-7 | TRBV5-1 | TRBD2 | CASSPSNRGLAGKSTGQYF | TGCGCCAGCAGCCCTAGCAATAGGGGACTAGCGGGAAAGTCTACGGGGCAGTACTTC
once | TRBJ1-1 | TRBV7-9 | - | CASSLQGWNTEAFF | TGTGCCAGCAGCTTACAGGGCTGGAACACTGAAGCTTTCTTT
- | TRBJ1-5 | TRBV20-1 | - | CSAGWQGYQPQHF | TGCAGTGCTGGTTGGCAGGGGTATCAGCCCCAGCATTTT
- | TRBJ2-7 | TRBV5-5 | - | CASSPAGTYEQYF | TGTGCCAGCAGCCCGGCGGGGACCTACGAGCAGTACTTC
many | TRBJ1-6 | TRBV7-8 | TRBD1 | CASSPRQGASPLHF | TGTGCCAGCAGCCCTAGACAGGGCGCGTCACCCCTCCACTTT
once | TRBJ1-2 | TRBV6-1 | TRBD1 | CASSEIGGTGHGYTF | TGTGCCAGCAGTGAAATCGGCGGGACAGGCCATGGCTACACCTTC
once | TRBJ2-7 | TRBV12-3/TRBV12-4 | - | CASSLSPADYEQYF | TGTGCCAGCAGCTTAAGCCCCGCCGACTACGAGCAGTACTTC
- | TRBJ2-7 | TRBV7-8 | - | CASSLRGSYEQYF | TGTGCCAGCAGCTTAAGGGGGAGCTACGAGCAGTACTTC
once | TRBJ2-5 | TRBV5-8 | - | CASSLSDSPGYQETQYF | TGTGCCAGCAGCTTGTCGGACAGCCCTGGGTACCAAGAGACCCAGTACTTC
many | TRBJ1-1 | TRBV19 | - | CAAGRAEAFF | TGTGCCGCAGGGAGGGCTGAAGCTTTCTTT
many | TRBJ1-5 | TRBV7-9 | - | CASSPSLGGNQPQHF | TGTGCCAGCAGCCCATCCCTTGGAGGAAATCAGCCCCAGCATTTT
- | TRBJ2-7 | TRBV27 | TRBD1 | CASSPLEDRFHYEQYF | TGTGCCAGCAGTCCCCTCGAGGACAGGTTTCACTACGAGCAGTACTTC
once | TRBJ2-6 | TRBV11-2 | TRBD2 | CASSSTYSGESSGANVLTF | TGTGCCAGCAGCTCTACCTATAGCGGGGAGAGCTCTGGGGCCAACGTCCTGACTTTC
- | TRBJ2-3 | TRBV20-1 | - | CSAESTDTQYF | TGCAGTGCAGAGAGCACAGATACGCAGTATTTT
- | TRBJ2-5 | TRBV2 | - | CASLGGGPQYF | TGTGCCAGCTTGGGTGGGGGGCCCCAGTACTTC
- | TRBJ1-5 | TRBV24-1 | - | CASSRLRDNQPQHF | TGTGCCAGCAGTCGGTTGAGGGATAATCAGCCCCAGCATTTT
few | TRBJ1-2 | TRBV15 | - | CATSRPGGDGYTF | TGTGCCACCAGCAGGCCGGGAGGCGATGGCTACACCTTC
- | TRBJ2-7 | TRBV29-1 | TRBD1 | CSVGGGAGEQYF | TGCAGCGTTGGAGGGGGCGCGGGCGAGCAGTACTTC
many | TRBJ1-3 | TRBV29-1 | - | CSVAGGDYGNTIYF | TGCAGCGTTGCTGGAGGGGACTATGGAAACACCATATATTTT
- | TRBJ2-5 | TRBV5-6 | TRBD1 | CASSFPGQGEETQYF | TGTGCCAGCAGCTTCCCGGGACAGGGGGAAGAGACCCAGTACTTC
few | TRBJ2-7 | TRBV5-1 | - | CASSLVQGHEQYF | TGCGCCAGCAGCTTGGTTCAGGGCCACGAGCAGTACTTC
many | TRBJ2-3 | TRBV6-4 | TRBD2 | CASSDSGGGADTQYF | TGTGCCAGCAGTGACAGCGGGGGGGGGGCAGATACGCAGTATTTT
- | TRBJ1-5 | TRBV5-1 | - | CASSLDLNQPQHF | TGCGCCAGCAGCTTGGATCTCAATCAGCCCCAGCATTTT